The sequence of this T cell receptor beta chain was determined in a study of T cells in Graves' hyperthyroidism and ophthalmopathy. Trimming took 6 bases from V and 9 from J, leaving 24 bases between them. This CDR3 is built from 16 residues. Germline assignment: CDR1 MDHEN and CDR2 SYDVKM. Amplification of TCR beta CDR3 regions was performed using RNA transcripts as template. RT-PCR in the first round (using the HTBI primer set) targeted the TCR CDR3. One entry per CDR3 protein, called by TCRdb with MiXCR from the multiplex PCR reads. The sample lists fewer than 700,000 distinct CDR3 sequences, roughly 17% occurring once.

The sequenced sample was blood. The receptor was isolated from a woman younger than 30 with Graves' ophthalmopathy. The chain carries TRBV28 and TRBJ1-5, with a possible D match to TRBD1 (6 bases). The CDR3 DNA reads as TGTGCCAGCAGAGAGCCCGCCGGGACATTTTCCCTGCCCCAGCATTTT. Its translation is CASREPAGTFSLPQHF.